This T cell receptor beta chain originates from a study of T-cell memory formation after mild COVID-19. Study-level background: The study found TCR clusters largely donor specific. General study findings and limits: CD4+ contracting clones lay mainly in CM and EM, CD8+ ones in EMRA. Among clones contracting day 15 to 85, CD4/CD8 was balanced, whereas later expanders leaned CD4+.

V lost 2 bases and J 1 base, leaving 12 bases between the germline ends. The CDR3 totals 16 residues. The germline gives CDR1 MNHNS, CDR2 SASEGT. Worth noting for this clonotype: The antigen remains undetermined.

The authors produced TCR alpha and TCR beta cDNA libraries with sample barcodes and UMIs by 5'RACE using constant-segment primers. One entry per CDR3 protein, called by TCRdb with MiXCR from the 5' RACE reads. The data hold about 560,000 distinct CDR3 sequences, with 18% observed a single time. Sequencing was done on a sample of PBMCs or a T cell subset sorted from them (not recorded which). The receptor's source is an adult woman who had mild COVID-19 (a few samples of this study predate the infection). Cell type and time point are not known. J is TRBJ1-5 and V is TRBV6-1, with D unclear. The chain's CDR3 is CASSERRTASNQPQHF. CDR3 nucleotide sequence: TGTGCCAGCAGTGAAAGAAGAACTGCGAGCAATCAGCCCCAGCATTTT.